Here is one TCR beta chain with its context. Its target is not known. This specimen comes from a study of beta chain features in type 1 diabetes. For the study at large: Examination covered some 110,000,000 sorted cells spanning all samples. Study-wide results and caveats: In type 1 diabetes patients, VDJ junctions had fewer insertions; deletions at these junctions were more frequent. All four CD4+ subsets from Type 1 diabetes patients carried moderately but significantly shorter TCRB CDR3s.

Trimming cost V 4 bases and J 11 bases; bases outside gene matches: 9. CDR1 PRHDT and CDR2 FYEKMQ come from the germline V gene (reference sequence). The CDR3 loop spans 14 amino acids. Since all of the isolated RNA was reverse transcribed, expressed TCRB transcripts were what got sequenced. Libraries were prepared by immunoSEQ multiplex PCR; TCRdb keeps only in-frame clonotypes and omits some of them. In the table there are fewer than 550,000 clones, over 9.5% of which are singletons. Sequencing was performed on naive CD4+ T cells from blood. This TCR came from a woman younger than 35 in good health. This chain connects TRBV13 to TRBJ1-1, with 11 bases that match TRBD1. In DNA, the CDR3 is TGTGCCAGCAGCTCCCGGACAGGGGGCTTCACGGCTTTCTTT. It translates to CASSSRTGGFTAFF.